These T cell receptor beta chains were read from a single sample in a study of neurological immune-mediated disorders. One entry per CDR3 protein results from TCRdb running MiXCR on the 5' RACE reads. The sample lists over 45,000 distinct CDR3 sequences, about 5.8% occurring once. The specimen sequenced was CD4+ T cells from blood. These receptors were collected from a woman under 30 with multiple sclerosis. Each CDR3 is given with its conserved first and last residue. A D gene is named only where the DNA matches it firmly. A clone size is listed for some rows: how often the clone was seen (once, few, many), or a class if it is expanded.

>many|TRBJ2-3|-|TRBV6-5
TGTGCCAGCAGGCAAGGAGATACGCAGTATTTT
CASRQGDTQYF
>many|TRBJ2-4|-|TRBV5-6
TGTGCCAGCAGACTCTTGTCACTAGCCAAAAACATTCAGTACTTC
CASRLLSLAKNIQYF
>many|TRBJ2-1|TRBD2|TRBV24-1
TGTGCCACCAGTGACGCTAGCGGGAGGAGGCTACACAATGAGCAGTTCTTC
CATSDASGRRLHNEQFF
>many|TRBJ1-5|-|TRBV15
TGTGCCACCGCAACAATAAGGGGGATGCGCAATCAGCCCCAGCATTTT
CATATIRGMRNQPQHF
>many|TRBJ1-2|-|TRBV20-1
TGCAGTGCCCCGGACCGCATGGTGAGTGGCTACACCTTC
CSAPDRMVSGYTF
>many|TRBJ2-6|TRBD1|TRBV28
TGTGCCAGCAGTTTATGGTCCGGACAGGGTTTTTCGGCTGGGGCCAACGTCCTGACTTTC
CASSLWSGQGFSAGANVLTF
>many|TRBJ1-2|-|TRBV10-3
TGTGCCATCAGCCTTCAATCAGATTCGGGGGGCTACACCTTC
CAISLQSDSGGYTF
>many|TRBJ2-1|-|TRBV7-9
TGTGCCAGCAGACACGGACGCAACAATGAGCAGTTCTTC
CASRHGRNNEQFF
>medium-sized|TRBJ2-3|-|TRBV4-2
TGTGCCAGCAGCCAGGCGCTAGAGGATACGCAGTATTTT
CASSQALEDTQYF
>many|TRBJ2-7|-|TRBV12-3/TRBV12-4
TGTGCCAGCAGTTTAGGCCAGGGGCCCTTCGACGAGCAGTACTTC
CASSLGQGPFDEQYF
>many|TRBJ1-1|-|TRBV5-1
TGCGCCAGCAGCTTGGAGGGGACTGAAGCTTTCTTT
CASSLEGTEAFF
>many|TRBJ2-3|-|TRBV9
TGTGCCAGCAGCGTAGGAGGGGCGGATACGCAGTATTTT
CASSVGGADTQYF
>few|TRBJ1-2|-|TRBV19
TGTGCCAGTAGCACCACCCCGGGGCACTATGGCTACACCTTC
CASSTTPGHYGYTF
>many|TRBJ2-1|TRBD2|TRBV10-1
TGCGCCAGCAGTGAGTCACGGGGACTAGCGTCTGGTGAGCAGTTCTTC
CASSESRGLASGEQFF
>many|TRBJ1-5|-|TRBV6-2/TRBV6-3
TGTGCCAGCAGTTCTACCGGACGGAATAATCTCAATCAGCCCCAGCATTTT
CASSSTGRNNLNQPQHF
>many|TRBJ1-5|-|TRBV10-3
TGTGCCATCAGTGAGTCGACCGGACAGCGCAATCAGCCCCAGCATTTT
CAISESTGQRNQPQHF
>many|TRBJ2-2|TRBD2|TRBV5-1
TGCGCCAGCAGCTCCCTACTAGCGGGGGTAACCGGGGAGCTGTTTTTT
CASSSLLAGVTGELFF
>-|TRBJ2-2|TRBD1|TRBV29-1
TGCAGCGTACAGGGGGCGTTGACCGGGGAGCTGTTTTTT
CSVQGALTGELFF
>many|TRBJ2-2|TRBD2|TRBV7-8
TGTGCCAGCAGCTGGACTAGCGGGGGGCCAAACACCGGGGAGCTGTTTTTT
CASSWTSGGPNTGELFF
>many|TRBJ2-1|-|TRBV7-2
TGTGCCAGCAGCAATAGCGGCAATGAGCAGTTCTTC
CASSNSGNEQFF
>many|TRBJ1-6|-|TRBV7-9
TGTGCCAGCAGCTCCAATAATTCACCCCTCCACTTT
CASSSNNSPLHF
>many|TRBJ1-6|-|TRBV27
TGTGCCAGCAGTAGGGAGGGCTCCTATAATTCACCCCTCCACTTT
CASSREGSYNSPLHF
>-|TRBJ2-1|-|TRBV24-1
TGTGCCACCAGTGGTGGGAATGAGCAGTTCTTC
CATSGGNEQFF
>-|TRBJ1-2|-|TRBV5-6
TGTGCCAGCAGCTTGGGGACGGACCTCTATGGCTACACCTTC
CASSLGTDLYGYTF
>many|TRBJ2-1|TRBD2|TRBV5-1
TGCGCCAGCAGCTCCTCCGGTAGCGGGGGTTACAATGAGCAGTTCTTC
CASSSSGSGGYNEQFF
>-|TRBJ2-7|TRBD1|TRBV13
TGTGCCAGCAGCTTGGGACAGGGGGCAAACGAGCAGTACTTC
CASSLGQGANEQYF
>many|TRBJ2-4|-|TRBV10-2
TGCGCCAGCAGTGGGGGAGCCAAAAACATTCAGTACTTC
CASSGGAKNIQYF
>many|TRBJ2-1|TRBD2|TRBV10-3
TGTGCCATCAGTGACCCTGGGACTAGGATCAATGAGCAGTTCTTC
CAISDPGTRINEQFF
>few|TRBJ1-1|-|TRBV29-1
TGCAGCGTTGAGAAGTATCAGCGACTGAACACTGAAGCTTTCTTT
CSVEKYQRLNTEAFF
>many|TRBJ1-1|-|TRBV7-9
TGTGCCAGCACCTACCCGACAGACACTGAAGCTTTCTTT
CASTYPTDTEAFF
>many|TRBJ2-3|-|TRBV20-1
TGCAGTGCTACAGGACGCAAGCGCACAGATACGCAGTATTTT
CSATGRKRTDTQYF
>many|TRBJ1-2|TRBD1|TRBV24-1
TGTGCCACCAGTGACCCCGGTGGGACAGGGGACTATGGCTACACCTTC
CATSDPGGTGDYGYTF
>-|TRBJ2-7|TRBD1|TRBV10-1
TGCGCCAGCAGTGAGAACAGGGGCCTCCGGATCGCCGAGCAGTACTTC
CASSENRGLRIAEQYF
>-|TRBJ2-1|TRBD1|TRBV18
TGTGCCAGCTCGACACCAGGGGGTGAGCAGTTCTTC
CASSTPGGEQFF
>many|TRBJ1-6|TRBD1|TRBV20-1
TGCAGTGCTAGAGATGGGACAGGGGGCGGAAGGAATTCACCCCTCCACTTT
CSARDGTGGGRNSPLHF
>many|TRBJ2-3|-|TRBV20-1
TGCAGTGCTAGAGGCCAACGGGGGCGGACAGATACGCAGTATTTT
CSARGQRGRTDTQYF
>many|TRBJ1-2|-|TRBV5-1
TGCGCCAACAGCTTGGGGGGGTCCGGGACAACTGGCTACACCTTC
CANSLGGSGTTGYTF
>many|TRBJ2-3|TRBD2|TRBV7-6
TGTGCCAGCAGCTTAGAAAGCGGGGGCCCAGATACGCAGTATTTT
CASSLESGGPDTQYF
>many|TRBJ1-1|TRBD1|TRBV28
TGTGCCAGCAGTTCAATCCGGGACAGGGGGTTTAGAGTAGCTTTCTTT
CASSSIRDRGFRVAFF
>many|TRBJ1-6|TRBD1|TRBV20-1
TGCAGTGCCATCCGGACAGGGGATGGGTCACCCCTCCACTTT
CSAIRTGDGSPLHF
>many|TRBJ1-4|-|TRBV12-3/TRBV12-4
TGTGCCAGCAGTTACGAACATAATGAAAAACTGTTTTTT
CASSYEHNEKLFF
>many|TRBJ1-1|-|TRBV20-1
TGCAGTGCTAGAGTGGTTCAGCTAGGGACTGAAGCTTTCTTT
CSARVVQLGTEAFF
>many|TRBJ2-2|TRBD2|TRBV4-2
TGTGCCAGCAGCCAAGAGGGGAGGGCCACCGGGGAGCTGTTTTTT
CASSQEGRATGELFF
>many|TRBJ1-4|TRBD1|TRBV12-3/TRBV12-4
TGTGCCAGCAGTTTTTTCGGGACAGGGGGGAAAGAAAAACTGTTTTTT
CASSFFGTGGKEKLFF
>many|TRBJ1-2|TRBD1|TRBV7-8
TGTGCCAGCAGCGGTCCGGGACAGGGGGTTGTCGGCTATGGCTACACCTTC
CASSGPGQGVVGYGYTF
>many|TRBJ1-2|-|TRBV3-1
TGTGCCAGCAGCCAAGGGATAGGAGTCTACACAAACTATGGCTACACCTTC
CASSQGIGVYTNYGYTF
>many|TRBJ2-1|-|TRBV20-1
TGCAGTGCTATCCTCGTCGTCGATGAGCAGTTCTTC
CSAILVVDEQFF
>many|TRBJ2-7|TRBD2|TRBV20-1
TGCAGTGCTAGGTACGGGAGGAACGAGCAGTACTTC
CSARYGRNEQYF
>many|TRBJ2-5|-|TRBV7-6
TGTGCCAGCAGCTTCCTCCCAGGAGAGGGGGGATGGGAGACCCAGTACTTC
CASSFLPGEGGWETQYF
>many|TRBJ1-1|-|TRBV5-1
TGCGCCAGCAGCTTGGCGGCCGGGGAAGGGGGCACTGAAGCTTTCTTT
CASSLAAGEGGTEAFF
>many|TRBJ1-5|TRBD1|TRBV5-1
TGCGCCAGCAGCTTCCAGGGGGCAAGCGATCAGCCCCAGCATTTT
CASSFQGASDQPQHF
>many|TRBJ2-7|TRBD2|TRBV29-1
TGCAGCGTCGCGACTAGCGGGGGCAACTACGAGCAGTACTTC
CSVATSGGNYEQYF
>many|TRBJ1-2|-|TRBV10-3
TGTGCCATCAGTCAGGTGGAGAATGGCTACACCTTC
CAISQVENGYTF
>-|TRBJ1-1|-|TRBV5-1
TGCGCCAGCAGTCTGTTCCCGATGAACACTGAAGCTTTCTTT
CASSLFPMNTEAFF
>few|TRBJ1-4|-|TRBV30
TGTGCCTGGATCAGCTCCAACGGTGAAAAACTGTTTTTT
CAWISSNGEKLFF
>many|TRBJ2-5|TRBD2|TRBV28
TGTGCCAGCAGTTTAGAGCGGGGGGGCTTCATAGTGGAGACCCAGTACTTC
CASSLERGGFIVETQYF
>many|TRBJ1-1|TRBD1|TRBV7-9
TGTGCCAGCAGCTCGTGGGACAGGGGGACTGAAGCTTTCTTT
CASSSWDRGTEAFF
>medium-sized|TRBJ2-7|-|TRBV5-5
TGTGCCAGCAGCCAGGGACGGAGGAACTACGAGCAGTACTTC
CASSQGRRNYEQYF
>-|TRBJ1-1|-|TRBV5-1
TGCGCCAGCAGCTCCGACGGGGTCAGACCCCGGGACGAAGCTTTCTTT
CASSSDGVRPRDEAFF